This T cell receptor beta chain was sequenced in a study of CD4+ T cells in melanoma (dated by TCRdb to between 2021 and 2024). A note on the overall study: The study investigated neoantigen-specific CD4+ T cells in human melanoma. The study at large found these results: Neoantigen-specific CD4+ T cells were reported to be correlated with the function of CD8+ T cells, macrophages and B cells. Neoantigen-specific CD4+ T cells in melanoma were reported to show diverse differentiation states.

Patients with melanoma were used as donors. Library method: the immunoSEQ multiplex PCR assay. Imported from immuneACCESS, the table was reduced by TCRdb to in-frame sequences with V and J called. These copies leave out some clones; in studies compared against another copy, an unresolved V gene accounts for under half, and the cause of the remainder is not known. The sample profile shows some 50,000 clones; roughly 89% of them were found once. Roughly 12% of the sample comes from the top ten. This clone has just one count. Its specific antigen is unknown. Base quality data are lacking; no much larger clone is found one base away. This sequence originates from a human donor with melanoma. The sample comprised peripheral blood.

The DNA is as follows: TGTGCCTCCGGTAGGGGGTGGGCTGAAGCTTTCTTT. Its translation is CASGRGWAEAFF. The V and J genes are TRBV30 and TRBJ1-1; TRBD1 is possibly the D segment (6 matching bases). The germline V gene (reference sequence) gives CDR1 as GTSNPN and CDR2 as SVGIG. V sheds 7 bases and J sheds 6 bases, leaving 15 bases between their ends. Reading from cysteine to phenylalanine, the CDR3 counts 12 amino acids. The DNA shown is the 36-base CDR3, in frame from base 1.